This T cell receptor (beta chain) was recovered during a study of cytomegalovirus exposure and HLA in healthy donors (dated by TCRdb to 2015 to 2018). Broadly, across the study: According to an earlier analysis of several hundred of the donors, about 179 million T cells yielded some 120 million unique TCR beta sequences and about 300 Gb of sequence data. Donor age, sex, ethnicity and CMV serostatus were collected together with the repertoire data. The study used immunosequencing to profile the T cell repertoires of approximately 650 subjects and linked those repertoires to cytomegalovirus serostatus. On average, about 240,000 unique TCR beta nucleotide sequences were sequenced per donor among roughly 430 genotyped donors of the cohort, with roughly 20% of those sequences being non-productive. A later genetic analysis used genome-wide SNP genotypes for about three fifths of the 666 donors, treating that subset as a discovery cohort. The number of donors typed differed by locus, with 629-630 for A, B, C, DRB1 and DQB1, roughly 520 for DQA1, some 570 for DPA1, and around 430 for DPB1. Both class I and class II loci were covered by HLA typing, at four-digit resolution. Of the roughly 410 genotyped donors, 81% were placed in the genetic ancestry cluster associated with self-reported Caucasian donors. Rather than drawing on any new phenotypic data, the later analysis identified candidate immune exposures from TCR beta sequences and the way those sequences occurred across donors. The study aimed to test whether cataloging public T cell receptors could reveal signatures of past pathogen exposure. About 330 gigabases of sequencing data and around 90 million unique TCR sequences made up an early release that covered 500 to 700 HLA-typed donors. All discovery cohort repertoires had been generated using a single sequencing platform. Besides the first cohort of hundreds of subjects, a separate validation cohort made up of roughly 130 different subjects was used. High-throughput TCR immunosequencing, statistical association of individual TCRs with disease status, and machine learning were combined to predict cytomegalovirus infection status. An earlier analysis of 587 of the donors used high-throughput TCR beta sequencing to judge whether each TCR beta V gene segment behaved as functional or pseudogenic. A later analysis re-analyzed previously published TCR beta repertoires from roughly 630 donors and added high-resolution HLA genotyping to study TCR occurrence patterns. Several DR-DQ haplotypes were handled as single units for association and clustering because linkage in the cohort was strong. Overall study results and their limits: In a later analysis, TCR association rates were found to vary across HLA loci, with the most associated TCRs seen for DRB1 alleles and the fewest for HLA-C alleles. Because HLA typing was missing for some donors at each locus, association tests included only the typed subset. The only immune exposure information available for the cohort was CMV serostatus. In a later analysis, HLA-associated TCR beta chains showed more clonal expansion and lower generation probabilities than non-associated chains that were equally common. Some IMGT-functional V segments, including TRBV6-2 and TRBV6-3, could not be told apart with the 87-base-pair reads, so those segments were excluded. The classifier was reported to diagnose cytomegalovirus status with high specificity and sensitivity in both the original cohort and the validation cohort. In a later genetic analysis, a missense DCLRE1C variant was associated with V-gene and J-gene trimming of TCR beta chains, and the association was replicated in an independent cohort. Several of the top co-occurrence clusters appeared to be linked to parvovirus B19, influenza, CMV and Epstein-Barr virus, according to a later analysis. In a later genetic analysis, fewer N-insertions in productive TCRs were reported among donors in an Asian-associated ancestry cluster than the approximately 670-donor mean. Across donors, most TCR sequences were observed very rarely, whereas some public TCRs were present in many individuals. When HLA alleles, especially DR and DQ, strongly co-occurred, TCR associations were difficult to assign to individual alleles. Broadly in line with IMGT annotations, most TCR beta V segments showed up in productive rearrangements about 90% or about 30% of the time in an earlier analysis of some 590 of the donors. It was suggested by the authors that the approach could potentially be generalized to other disease states and immunological phenotypes. Over 15 rarely observed V segments, including chromosome 9 orphons, were excluded from the earlier analysis of several hundred of the donors because counts were too low. Linkage disequilibrium might explain the correlated functional status among segregating V segments, but an unknown experimental factor could not be excluded. The sequencing pipeline was judged likely to have produced a cluster of highly shared sequence variants as a technical artifact. The cohort was sequenced for TCR beta chains only, and without alpha or paired-chain data the features that could be detected were limited. Most CMV-associated TCR beta chains appeared to be HLA-restricted in a later analysis, and the HLA associations seemed to be driven largely by CMV exposure. In vitro tests confirmed that three of the cytomegalovirus-associated TCR beta chains recognize cytomegalovirus antigens. A further reported finding was that TCR beta sequences accurately predicted the HLA-A and HLA-B alleles for most subjects in the first cohort. Presence/absence analyses assumed roughly uniform sequencing depth across donors, an assumption that may not hold. In a later analysis, around 15,000 TCR beta sequences were associated with specific HLA alleles at a false discovery rate of 0.05. A total of around 150 TCR beta chains were listed by the study as associated with cytomegalovirus.

Library prep was done by the immunoSEQ multiplex PCR assay. A mixture of 60 forward primers for TCR Vbeta segments and 13 reverse primers for TCR Jbeta segments was used in the multiplex PCR. Amplification of the CDR3 region of rearranged TCR beta genes was performed with a multiplex PCR assay on genomic DNA. Amplified TCR beta libraries were sequenced as 87-base-pair reads on the Illumina HiSeq System. The original methods were these. A later analysis counted some 74 million unique TCR beta chains across the 670 or so repertoires, and roughly 10 million of these chains were shared by at least two donors. A nearest-neighbor algorithm error-corrected the raw reads and collapsed the reads into unique sequences, merging closely related sequences to remove PCR and sequencing errors. V, D and J gene segments were assigned by aligning CDR3 sequences to IMGT reference sequences. Each retained sequence needed at least a six-nucleotide match to both a V gene segment and a J gene segment. Rearrangements were called productive when the CDR3 lacked stop codons and stayed in frame with V and J; all others were non-productive. CDR3 was defined by IMGT convention, running from the second conserved V-encoded cysteine to the conserved J-encoded phenylalanine. In an earlier analysis of approximately 590 of the donors, sequences lacking an unambiguous match to a single V gene segment were excluded. An earlier analysis of a few hundred of the donors classified V segments as functional when productive rearrangements were above 56.7% and as segregating when the standard deviation between donors was above 5%. A statistical classification framework was built to diagnose cytomegalovirus status from the catalog of TCR beta chain sequences. In a later analysis, TCR nucleotide sequences were compared against IMGT/GENE-DB human TR gene sequences so that V and J genes could be assigned. The TCRdist pipeline was used in a later analysis to assign CDR3 sequences and most-parsimonious VDJ recombination scenarios. In a later analysis, each TCR beta chain was defined by its CDR3 amino acid sequence together with its V-gene family, and reads lacking a unique V-gene family were excluded. As a way to deal with suspected cross-contamination and a sequencing artifact, a later analysis dropped 450 to 600 nucleotide sequences that were highly shared and had low generation probability. For each public chain, a later analysis derived a clonal expansion index from normalized ranks of inferred template counts within each repertoire. Generation probabilities in a later analysis came from a VDJ recombination model fitted to out-of-frame rearrangements, and those results were checked against IGoR. In a later analysis, hypergeometric tests were used to score TCR-TCR, TCR-HLA and TCR-CMV co-occurrence, with a repertoire-size bias correction applied to TCR pairs. A later analysis estimated false discovery rates by permuting HLA or CMV assignments 20 times. A later analysis grouped co-occurring TCRs with DBSCAN, adding TCRdist sequence similarity when clustering within HLA-allele-positive subsets. Co-occurrence clustering excluded repertoires with fewer than 30,000 or more than 120,000 public chains, plus five with anomalous nucleotide sharing. TCRdb took this table from immuneACCESS and kept in-frame rearrangements with V and J called. Such tables lack part of the clones; where checked against another copy, unresolved V genes explain under half of the gap, and the rest is unexplained. D and trimming come from the DNA, and the V and J calls and clone size come from that table. The sample yields about 200,000 clones; roughly 78% were counted once. Of the sample, approximately 1.5% is held by the ten largest clones.

In total, roughly 670 healthy bone marrow donors made up the cohort. At the time of sampling, every cohort member was nominally healthy, though immune exposures that went unrecorded were likely present. The donor was CMV seropositive and was included in the group of 250 to 300 seropositive cohort members. Each donor provided a peripheral blood sample, and peripheral blood mononuclear cells were used for TCR beta sequencing. The Qiagen DNeasy Blood Extraction Kit was used to extract genomic DNA from the blood cell samples. Concerning this clone: The antigen this receptor binds is unknown. No much larger clone exists at a distance of one base, and base qualities are not known.

V ends up 6 bases short and J 8 bases short, with an unmatched junction base count of 11. The CDR3 starts with the cysteine, ends with the phenylalanine, and has 15 residues. Left in the record is the CDR3 DNA by itself, 45 bases read in frame from the first base. As encoded in the germline V gene, CDR1 is MNHNS while CDR2 is SASEGT. The rearrangement combines TRBV6-1 with TRBJ1-4; 8 bases in the junction line up with TRBD1. The receptor's source is a girl aged 5 to 17 in good health and CMV-seropositive. Sequenced: PBMCs. The CDR3 amino acid sequence is: CASRAQTGGREKLFF. The base sequence is TGTGCCAGCAGGGCCCAAACAGGGGGTCGAGAAAAACTGTTTTTT.